This passage covers 27 T cell receptor beta chains from one sample sequenced in a study of CD8 T cells in ankylosing spondylitis. TCRdb called the 5' RACE reads again in MiXCR, with one record for every CDR3 protein. The sample holds roughly 240,000 distinct CDR3 sequences; roughly 32% are singletons and the top ten take roughly 4.2%. The source material was blood, either unsorted or a sorted T cell fraction (not recorded which). The source of these receptors is a male donor with ankylosing spondylitis or in good health (not recorded which).

The chain carries TRBV7-9 and TRBJ2-7; TRBD1 is a possible D gene (7 bases). Germline-derived CDR1 and CDR2 are SEHNR and FQNEAQ (reference sequence). V shed 4 bases and J shed 0 bases, with 16 bases lying between them. The CDR3 loop spans 16 amino acids. This CDR3 is CASSSPAGGISYEQYF. The CDR3 coding sequence is TGTGCCAGCAGCTCCCCCGCAGGGGGGATCTCCTACGAGCAGTACTTC.

The DNA of the CDR3 is TGCAGTGCTAGCCCACTAGCGTCGTACGAGCAGTACTTC. Translating it yields CSASPLASYEQYF. This chain joins TRBV20-1 and TRBJ2-7; 7 nucleotides match TRBD2. CDR3 size: 13 residues. V was clipped by 3 bases and J by 4 bases; unmatched bases: 6. The germline CDR1 and CDR2 sequences are DFQATT and SNEGSKA (reference sequence).

There are a few counts of this clonotype. This chain connects TRBV29-1 to TRBJ2-7; D could derive from TRBD1 or TRBD2 (5 bases each). From germline, CDR1 is SQVTM and CDR2 ANQGSEA. The V end lost 3 bases, the J end lost 8 bases, and 8 bases lay between the germline ends. The CDR3 extends over 10 amino acids. The CDR3 DNA sequence: TGCAGCGTTGAGAGGGGAAAGCAGTACTTC. Its translation is CSVERGKQYF.

This chain links TRBV12-3 or TRBV12-4 with TRBJ2-7; 8 nucleotides align to TRBD1. The CDR3 runs to 13 residues. Trimming took 8 bases from V and 3 from J; bases not matched to a gene: 6. CDR3 amino acids: CASAGTGNYEQYF. The DNA for the CDR3 is TGTGCCAGCGCTGGGACAGGAAACTACGAGCAGTACTTC.

The V gene is TRBV29-1, the J gene TRBJ2-7; D uncertain. Germline V gives CDR1 SQVTM, CDR2 ANQGSEA. CDR3 size: 13 residues. V lost 4 bases, J lost 5 bases, and 15 bases lay in between. CDR3 coding DNA: TGCAGCGTTGCGGGCAGGTCTTTTGACGAGCAGTACTTC. It encodes CSVAGRSFDEQYF.

This clonotype was counted between two and nine times. The chain links TRBV20-1 to TRBJ2-5; 8 nucleotides agree with TRBD1. Per the germline V gene, CDR1 is DFQATT and CDR2 is SNEGSKA (reference sequence). The trim removed 2 bases at V and 2 bases at J, leaving 4 bases unmatched. The CDR3 runs 14 residues. CDR3 sequence (DNA): TGCAGTGCTAGAATCGGACAGGGTCAAGAGACCCAGTACTTC. Its protein product is CSARIGQGQETQYF.

This clonotype has only a few counts. V is TRBV18 and J is TRBJ2-1; 11 bases are a match to TRBD2. This CDR3 spans 18 amino acids. Looked up from germline, CDR1 is KGHSH and CDR2 is LQKENI. V shed 3 bases, J shed 0 bases, and the junction held 7 bases outside the gene matches. CDR3 nucleotide sequence: TGTGCCAGCTCACCGGAGCTAGCGGGGGGCCTCTCCTACAATGAGCAGTTCTTC. Amino acids: CASSPELAGGLSYNEQFF. The variable domain in full, with the rest retrieved from reference TRBV18 and TRBJ2-1, is NAGVMQNPRHLVRRRGQEARLRCSPMKGHSHVYWYRQLPEEGLKFMVYLQKENIIDESGMPKERFSAEFPKEGPSILRIQQVVRGDSAAYFCASSPELAGGLSYNEQFFGPGTRLTVL.

The chain employs TRBV20-1 and TRBJ1-6; unclear D gene. In germline, CDR1 is DFQATT, CDR2 SNEGSKA (reference sequence). Trimming cost V 5 bases and J 11 bases, with 13 bases left between them. This CDR3 contains 12 residues. As DNA, the CDR3 is TGCAGTGCTCCCGTTGCCGGGGCACCCCTCCACTTT. This gives the protein CSAPVAGAPLHF.

In this sample, this clonotype turned up a few times. The J gene is TRBJ2-1, the V gene TRBV7-2; 8 bases fit TRBD2. The V segment lost 5 bases and the J segment 5 bases; nucleotides outside the gene matches: 11. This CDR3 is built from 16 residues. Germline-derived CDR1 and CDR2 are SGHTA and FQGNSA. The CDR3 coding sequence is TGTGCCAGCAGCCAGAGGGCGGGACTAGGTAACAATGAGCAGTTCTTC. This gives the protein CASSQRAGLGNNEQFF. Complete variable domain (other parts from reference TRBV7-2 and TRBJ2-1): GAGVSQSPSNKVTEKGKDVELRCDPISGHTALYWYRQSLGQGLEFLIYFQGNSAPDKSGLPSDRFSAERTGGSVSTLTIQRTQQEDSAVYLCASSQRAGLGNNEQFFGPGTRLTVL.

This sequence joins TRBV20-1 and TRBJ2-2; possible D gene TRBD2, 6 bases. The CDR3 is 15 amino acids. The germline CDR1 and CDR2 sequences are DFQATT and SNEGSKA (reference sequence). Trimming took off 3 bases at V and 5 bases at J, with 16 bases between the two ends. The CDR3 region has the DNA TGCAGTGCTAGGGTTTGGGGTCGGGGGACCGGGGAGCTGTTTTTT. Its translation is CSARVWGRGTGELFF.

This clonotype was seen only a few times. The CDR3 here is CASSPRGGVDTQYF. As DNA, the CDR3 is TGTGCCAGCAGCCCCAGGGGCGGAGTAGATACGCAGTATTTT. The chain recombines TRBV7-9 with TRBJ2-3, with a possible D match to TRBD1 (6 bases). The V end was cut by 5 bases, the J end by 5 bases, with 14 bases between. This CDR3 has 14 amino acids. Germline-derived CDR1 and CDR2 are SEHNR and FQNEAQ (reference sequence).

The CDR3 region is CASSRAADTEAFF. CDR3 nucleotides: TGTGCCAGCAGCAGGGCCGCGGACACTGAAGCTTTCTTT. This chain connects TRBV4-2 to TRBJ1-1, with D uncertain. V lost 5 bases to trimming and J lost 3 bases, with 10 bases between them. In germline, CDR1 is LGHNA, CDR2 YNFKEQ. This CDR3 has 13 amino acids.

The V and J genes are TRBV10-1 and TRBJ2-3; TRBD2 matches 10 bases. V dropped 11 bases and J dropped 3; count of bases not matched to a gene: 5. The CDR3 covers 13 residues. In germline, CDR1 is WNHNN, CDR2 SYGVQD (reference sequence). CDR3: CAGRTSGTDTQYF. The CDR3 coding sequence is TGCGCCGGACGGACTAGCGGTACAGATACGCAGTATTTT.

The sample holds a few counts of this clonotype. This chain links TRBV12-3 or TRBV12-4 with TRBJ2-3; 9 bases match TRBD2. The CDR3 totals 17 residues. V lost 5 bases, J lost 4 bases, and 13 bases stayed unmatched. In DNA, the CDR3 is TGTGCCAGCAGTCCGACGAGACTAGCGGCCCGACCAGATACGCAGTATTTT. Translating it yields CASSPTRLAARPDTQYF.

V and J are TRBV11-2 and TRBJ1-6; 8 bases agree with TRBD1. There are 15 residues in the CDR3. The V segment lost 0 bases and the J segment 9 bases; nucleotides outside the gene matches: 4. Per germline, CDR1 SGHAT and CDR2 FQNNGV. This chain's CDR3 is CASSLDRGLGSPLHF. The CDR3 DNA sequence: TGTGCCAGCAGCTTAGACAGGGGGCTTGGTTCACCCCTCCACTTT.

The gene calls are TRBV7-9 and TRBJ2-3; D call uncertain. V was shortened by 7 bases and J by 7 bases, with 15 bases between the two germline ends. CDR3 size: 13 residues. The germline CDR1 and CDR2 sequences are SEHNR and FQNEAQ (reference sequence). The CDR3 sequence: CASIPPGSHTQYF. The CDR3 DNA is TGTGCCAGCATCCCCCCCGGCTCACATACGCAGTATTTT. The variable domain in full, completed from reference TRBV7-9 and TRBJ2-3, reads DTGVSQNPRHKITKRGQNVTFRCDPISEHNRLYWYRQTLGQGPEFLTYFQNEAQLEKSRLLSDRFSAERPKGSFSTLEIQRTEQGDSAMYLCASIPPGSHTQYFGPGTRLTVL.

This clonotype has just a few counts. The chain links TRBV6-2 or TRBV6-3 to TRBJ2-7, with TRBD1 identical over 12 bases. The V gene end was trimmed by 6 bases and the J gene end by 5 bases; junction bases not matched to a gene: 26. The germline V gene has CDR1 MNHEY and CDR2 SVGEGT. This CDR3 comprises 21 residues. CDR3 amino acids: CASSAFTPGTGGEQLADEQYF. The CDR3 DNA sequence: TGTGCCAGCAGCGCCTTCACCCCGGGGACAGGGGGCGAACAACTGGCTGACGAGCAGTACTTC.

This chain links TRBV14 with TRBJ2-3; TRBD1 aligns across 9 bases. The CDR3 spans 23 residues. V was clipped by 3 bases and J by 2 bases; unmatched bases: 27. Germline V gene data show CDR1 as SGHDN and CDR2 as FVKESK. In DNA form, the CDR3 reads TGTGCCAGCAGCCACCCAGGGTATCACCGGGACAGGGAGGACCGAAGTTCCACAGATACGCAGTATTTT. This codes for CASSHPGYHRDREDRSSTDTQYF.

In its sample, this clonotype was seen a few times. The rearrangement joins TRBV5-1 to TRBJ2-1; D possibly corresponds to TRBD2 (5 bases). Germline values: CDR1 SGHRS, CDR2 YFSETQ. V was pared by 0 bases and J by 10 bases, with 11 bases between. The CDR3 is 13 residues long. CDR3 region: CASSLELDYEQFF. The CDR3 bases are TGCGCCAGCAGCTTGGAACTCGACTACGAGCAGTTCTTC.

The chain combines TRBV14 with TRBJ2-5; the D gene could be TRBD1 or TRBD2 (5 bases each). This CDR3 region has 16 residues. V gave up 5 bases and J gave up 1 base, with 17 bases separating them. CDR1 SGHDN and CDR2 FVKESK come from the germline V gene. The CDR3 is CASSARDGGTQETQYF. The CDR3 nucleotides read TGTGCCAGCAGCGCCCGGGACGGTGGGACCCAAGAGACCCAGTACTTC.

This clonotype was observed at least ten times. This chain links TRBV20-1 with TRBJ1-1, with a possible D match to TRBD1 (5 bases). The CDR3 runs to 12 residues. Germline V gene data show CDR1 as DFQATT and CDR2 as SNEGSKA (reference sequence). The V and J ends lost 4 bases and 1 base respectively, with 7 bases between them. The CDR3 DNA follows: TGCAGTGCTAACGGGGGGAACACTGAAGCTTTCTTT. Translation: CSANGGNTEAFF.

The chain has TRBV20-1 and TRBJ2-6; the D is unclear. This CDR3 is built from 15 residues. Deletions cut 3 bases from V and 0 bases from J, with 9 bases between. The V gene's germline CDR1 is DFQATT and CDR2 SNEGSKA (reference sequence). DNA of the CDR3: TGCAGTGCTAGTAGCAAGACCTCTGGGGCCAACGTCCTGACTTTC. Translation gives CSASSKTSGANVLTF.

The chain employs TRBV29-1 and TRBJ2-5, with 7 bases matching TRBD1. This CDR3 comprises 13 residues. Germline CDR1 reads SQVTM; CDR2 reads ANQGSEA. Losses at the gene ends were 7 bases for V and 4 bases for J; bases not matched to a gene: 9. The CDR3 loop is CSAYQRGRETQYF. Written as DNA, the CDR3 is TGCAGCGCCTACCAAAGGGGGCGAGAGACCCAGTACTTC. The variable domain in full, completed from reference TRBV29-1 and TRBJ2-5, reads SAVISQKPSRDICQRGTSLTIQCQVDSQVTMMFWYRQQPGQSLTLIATANQGSEATYESGFVIDKFPISRPNLTFSTLTVSNMSPEDSSIYLCSAYQRGRETQYFGPGTRLLVL.

This chain uses TRBV6-1 with TRBJ2-1; D might be TRBD1 (6 bases). V lost 6 bases, J lost 4 bases, and 13 bases lay in between. From germline, CDR1 is MNHNS and CDR2 SASEGT. This CDR3 has 14 amino acids. The DNA for the CDR3 is TGTGCCAGCAGCCGAGGACAGAGTTACAATGAGCAGTTCTTC. It translates to CASSRGQSYNEQFF.

This clonotype appeared many times. The chain links TRBV20-1 to TRBJ1-3, with D unclear. In germline, CDR1 is DFQATT, CDR2 SNEGSKA (reference sequence). V lost 0 bases and J lost 2, with 8 bases in between. The CDR3 is 14 residues long. The CDR3 is CSARESGTGNTIYF. The CDR3 coding sequence is TGCAGTGCTAGAGAGTCGGGGACTGGAAACACCATATATTTT.

The chain is built from TRBV12-3 or TRBV12-4 and TRBJ1-4; D is ambiguous. V was clipped by 0 bases and J by 7 bases, with 15 bases between them. The CDR3 covers 16 residues. In DNA, the CDR3 is TGTGCCAGCAGTTTAGCGTCCGGGAGGGAGATTGAAAAACTGTTTTTT. As protein: CASSLASGREIEKLFF.

CDR3 loop: CASSHTEKQFF. CDR3 nucleotides: TGTGCCAGCAGTCATACGGAGAAGCAGTTCTTC. V gene TRBV14 combines with J gene TRBJ2-1; D not resolved. The CDR3 spans 11 residues. Germline assignment: CDR1 SGHDN and CDR2 FVKESK. V dropped 6 bases and J dropped 11 bases, with 11 bases sitting between them.